This is a list of T cell receptor beta chains from one sample in a study of siplizumab effects on memory and regulatory T cells. Profiled with immunoSEQ multiplex PCR; TCRdb holds only in-frame clones, not every one. The sample lists fewer than 100,000 clones; 95% were seen once. The sequencing sample was made of CD8+ T cells sorted from blood. The receptor source for this set is a human donor in good health. Both conserved end residues are part of each CDR3. A D gene is named only where the DNA matches it firmly. Not every row has a clone size; where given, it reads once, few, many or a size class.

d_call	clone_size	v_call	j_call	cdr3_aa	cdr3_nt
TRBD1	-	TRBV15	TRBJ2-7	CATSRDTGGDYEQYF	TGTGCCACCAGCAGAGATACAGGGGGCGATTACGAGCAGTACTTC
TRBD2	-	TRBV7-9	TRBJ2-1	CASSTLAGGYNEQFF	TGTGCCAGCAGCACACTAGCGGGAGGGTACAATGAGCAGTTCTTC
-	once	TRBV7-9	TRBJ2-7	CASSALRDSPYEQYF	TGTGCCAGCAGCGCCCTGAGGGACTCACCCTACGAGCAGTACTTC
TRBD2	once	TRBV7-9	TRBJ2-7	CASSLEPPSGSSYEQYF	TGTGCCAGCAGCTTAGAGCCCCCTAGCGGGAGCTCCTACGAGCAGTACTTC
-	-	TRBV6-5	TRBJ1-2	CASSYSRLDYGYTF	TGTGCCAGCAGTTACAGCAGGCTAGACTATGGCTACACCTTC
-	-	TRBV7-9	TRBJ2-5	CASTTPTADQETQYF	TGTGCCAGTACTACACCCACAGCGGACCAAGAGACCCAGTACTTC
-	-	TRBV21-1	TRBJ2-7	CASSKSRPGTLYVHGSYEQYF	TGTGCCAGCAGCAAATCGCGACCAGGGACGTTATATGTCCATGGCTCCTACGAGCAGTACTTC
-	-	TRBV27	TRBJ2-7	CASSSLSYEQYF	TGTGCCAGCAGTTCGCTTTCCTACGAGCAGTACTTC
-	-	TRBV7-3	TRBJ2-1	CASSLEVSYNEQFF	TGTGCCAGCAGCTTGGAAGTCTCCTACAATGAGCAGTTCTTC
-	-	TRBV19	TRBJ1-5	CASSTPGRIYSNQPQHF	TGTGCCAGTAGTACTCCGGGACGGATATATAGCAATCAGCCCCAGCATTTT
TRBD2	-	TRBV13	TRBJ2-7	CASSSREGLYEQYF	TGTGCCAGCAGCTCCCGGGAGGGCCTCTACGAGCAGTACTTC
-	once	TRBV2	TRBJ2-1	CASSEWGLAPDNEQFF	TGTGCCAGCAGTGAATGGGGCCTAGCCCCGGACAATGAGCAGTTCTTC
TRBD2	-	TRBV7-9	TRBJ2-2	CASSYIAGVPGELFF	TGTGCCAGCAGCTATATAGCGGGAGTGCCCGGGGAGCTGTTTTTT
-	once	TRBV5-4	TRBJ2-7	CASSLVGPRADYEQYF	TGTGCCAGCAGCCTTGTGGGTCCCCGGGCGGACTACGAGCAGTACTTC
-	-	TRBV4-1	TRBJ2-2	CASSRRTKGGELFF	TGCGCCAGCAGCCGGCGGACTAAGGGCGGGGAGCTGTTTTTT
-	-	TRBV7-9	TRBJ1-1	CASSLEGRGNTEAFF	TGTGCCAGCAGCTTAGAAGGACGAGGGAACACTGAAGCTTTCTTT
TRBD2	-	TRBV29-1	TRBJ2-7	CSAASTSGPYEQYF	TGCAGCGCCGCCTCGACTAGCGGCCCCTACGAGCAGTACTTC
-	-	TRBV19	TRBJ2-3	CASSIGPAEYTDTQYF	TGTGCCAGTAGTATAGGGCCAGCGGAGTACACAGATACGCAGTATTTT
-	-	TRBV4-2	TRBJ1-1	CASSQDLVGQRLDAFF	TGTGCCAGCAGCCAAGATCTCGTAGGACAGCGTTTGGACGCTTTCTTT
TRBD2	-	TRBV6-5	TRBJ2-3	CASSYTSGTDTQYF	TGTGCCAGCAGTTACACTAGCGGCACAGATACGCAGTATTTT
-	-	TRBV4-1	TRBJ1-3	CASSQRDNSGNTIYF	TGCGCCAGCAGCCAGAGGGACAACTCTGGAAACACCATATATTTT
TRBD2	-	TRBV7-8	TRBJ2-5	CASSLSGRETQYF	TGTGCCAGCAGCTTAAGCGGGAGAGAGACCCAGTACTTC
-	-	TRBV11-3	TRBJ1-1	CASSLSTDTEAFF	TGTGCCAGCAGCTTGAGCACCGACACTGAAGCTTTCTTT
TRBD1	-	TRBV6-6	TRBJ2-7	CASSAGTGYEQYF	TGTGCCAGCAGTGCCGGGACAGGCTACGAGCAGTACTTC
-	-	TRBV19	TRBJ2-1	CASTSGAGYNEQFF	-
TRBD2	once	TRBV9	TRBJ2-1	CASSISSGRAGLDEQFF	TGTGCCAGCAGCATTAGTAGCGGGAGGGCCGGCTTGGATGAGCAGTTCTTC
-	-	TRBV6-1	TRBJ2-3	CASSEARGRLNTDTQYF	TGTGCCAGCAGTGAAGCCCGTGGCCGACTAAACACAGATACGCAGTATTTT
-	-	TRBV14	TRBJ2-7	CASSQEGPGKQYF	TGTGCCAGCAGCCAAGAGGGTCCCGGCAAGCAGTACTTC
TRBD2	-	TRBV6-5	TRBJ2-3	CASSYYSGITDTQYF	TGTGCCAGCAGTTACTATAGCGGGATCACAGATACGCAGTATTTT
-	-	TRBV4-1	TRBJ2-2	CASSPRDQGGGGELFF	TGCGCCAGCAGCCCAAGGGACCAGGGTGGCGGCGGGGAGCTGTTTTTT
TRBD2	once	TRBV7-8	TRBJ2-7	CASSLALAGVSYEQYF	TGTGCCAGCAGCTTAGCGCTAGCGGGAGTTTCCTACGAGCAGTACTTC
-	once	TRBV11-2	TRBJ2-7	CASSLGIGYYDEQYF	TGTGCCAGCAGCTTAGGCATAGGGTATTATGACGAGCAGTACTTC
-	-	TRBV7-9	TRBJ2-1	CASSLVPWRTYNEQFF	TGTGCCAGCAGCTTAGTCCCATGGCGGACGTACAATGAGCAGTTCTTC
-	-	TRBV28	TRBJ1-1	CASSLLGTENTEAFF	TGTGCCAGCAGTTTATTAGGGACGGAGAACACTGAAGCTTTCTTT
-	-	TRBV4-1	TRBJ2-5	CASSGAWEQETQYF	TGCGCCAGCAGCGGGGCCTGGGAGCAAGAGACCCAGTACTTC
TRBD1	-	TRBV5-8	TRBJ2-3	CASSQTGGDADTQYF	TGTGCCAGCAGCCAGACAGGGGGCGATGCAGATACGCAGTATTTT
TRBD2	once	TRBV7-6	TRBJ2-5	CASSTTSYGGRAETQYF	TGTGCCAGCAGCACGACCTCATACGGCGGGAGAGCGGAGACCCAGTACTTC
-	-	TRBV29-1	TRBJ2-3	CSAPRLDGVRLTQYF	TGCAGCGCCCCGCGACTGGACGGGGTGAGGCTTACGCAGTATTTT
TRBD2	-	TRBV28	TRBJ2-7	CASSSPRASGSAEQYF	TGTGCCAGCAGTTCACCTCGGGCTAGCGGGAGTGCCGAGCAGTACTTC
TRBD1	-	TRBV7-9	TRBJ2-5	CASSGRDRGRETQYF	TGTGCCAGCAGCGGCCGGGACAGGGGGCGAGAGACCCAGTACTTC